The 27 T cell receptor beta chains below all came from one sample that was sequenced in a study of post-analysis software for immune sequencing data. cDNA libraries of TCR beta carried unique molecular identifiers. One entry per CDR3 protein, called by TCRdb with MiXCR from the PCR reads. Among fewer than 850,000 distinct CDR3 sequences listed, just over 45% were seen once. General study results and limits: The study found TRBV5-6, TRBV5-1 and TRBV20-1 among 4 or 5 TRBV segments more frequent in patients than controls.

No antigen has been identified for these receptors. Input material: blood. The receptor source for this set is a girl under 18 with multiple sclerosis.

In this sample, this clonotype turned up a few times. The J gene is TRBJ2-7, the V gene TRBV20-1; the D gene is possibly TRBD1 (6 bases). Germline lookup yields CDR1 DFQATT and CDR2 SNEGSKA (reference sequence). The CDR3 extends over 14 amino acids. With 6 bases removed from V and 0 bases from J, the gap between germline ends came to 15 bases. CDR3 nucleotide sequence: TGCAGTGCCCCTAGGACAGCGAGCTCCTACGAGCAGTACTTC. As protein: CSAPRTASSYEQYF.

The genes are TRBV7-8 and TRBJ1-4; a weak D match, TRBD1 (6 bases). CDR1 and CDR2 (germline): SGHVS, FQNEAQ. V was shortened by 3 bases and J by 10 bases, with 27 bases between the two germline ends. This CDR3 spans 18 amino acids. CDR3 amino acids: CASSFTFGDTRPEGKLFF. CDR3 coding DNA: TGTGCCAGCAGCTTTACCTTCGGGGACACCCGACCTGAGGGAAAACTGTTTTTT. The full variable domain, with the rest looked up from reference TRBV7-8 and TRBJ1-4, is GAGVSQSPRYKVAKRGQDVALRCDPISGHVSLFWYQQALGQGPEFLTYFQNEAQLDKSGLPSDRFFAERPEGSVSTLKIQRTQQEDSAVYLCASSFTFGDTRPEGKLFFGSGTQLSVL.

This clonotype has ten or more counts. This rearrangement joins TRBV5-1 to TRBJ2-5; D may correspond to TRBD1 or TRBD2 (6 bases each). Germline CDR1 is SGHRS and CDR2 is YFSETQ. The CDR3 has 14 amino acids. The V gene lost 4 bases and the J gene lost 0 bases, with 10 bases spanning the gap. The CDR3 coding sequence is TGCGCCAGCAGCCTAAGGGGGGACCAAGAGACCCAGTACTTC. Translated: CASSLRGDQETQYF. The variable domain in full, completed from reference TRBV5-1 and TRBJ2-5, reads KAGVTQTPRYLIKTRGQQVTLSCSPISGHRSVSWYQQTPGQGLQFLFEYFSETQRNKGNFPGRFSGRQFSNSRSEMNVSTLELGDSALYLCASSLRGDQETQYFGPGTRLLVL.

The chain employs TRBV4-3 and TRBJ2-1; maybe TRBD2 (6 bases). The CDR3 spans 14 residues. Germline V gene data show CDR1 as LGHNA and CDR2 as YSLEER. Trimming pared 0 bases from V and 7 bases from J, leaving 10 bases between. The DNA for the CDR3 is TGCGCCAGCAGCCAAGATTCGGGGGTTAATGAGCAGTTCTTC. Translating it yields CASSQDSGVNEQFF.

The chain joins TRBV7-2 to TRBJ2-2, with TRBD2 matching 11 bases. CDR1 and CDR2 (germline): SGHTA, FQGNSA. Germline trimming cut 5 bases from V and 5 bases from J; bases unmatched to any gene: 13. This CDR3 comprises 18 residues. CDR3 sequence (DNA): TGTGCCAGCAGCCCTGGGATACTAGCGGGAGTAGATACCGGGGAGCTGTTTTTT. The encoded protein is CASSPGILAGVDTGELFF.

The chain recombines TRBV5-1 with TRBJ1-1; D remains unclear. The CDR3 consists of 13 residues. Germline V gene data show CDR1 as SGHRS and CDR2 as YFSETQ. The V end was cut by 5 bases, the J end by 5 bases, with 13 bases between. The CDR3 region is CASRTEGGTEAFF. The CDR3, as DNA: TGCGCCAGCAGAACGGAGGGTGGGACTGAAGCTTTCTTT.

CDR3 loop: CASSYFGLADKRGTGELFF. The CDR3 DNA follows: TGTGCCAGCAGTTACTTCGGACTAGCGGACAAACGGGGCACCGGGGAGCTGTTTTTT. The V gene is TRBV6-5, the J gene TRBJ2-2; 10 nucleotides align to TRBD2. With V trimmed by 1 base and J by 4 bases, 12 bases remained unmatched. CDR1 and CDR2 (germline): MNHEY, SVGAGI. The CDR3 has 19 residues.

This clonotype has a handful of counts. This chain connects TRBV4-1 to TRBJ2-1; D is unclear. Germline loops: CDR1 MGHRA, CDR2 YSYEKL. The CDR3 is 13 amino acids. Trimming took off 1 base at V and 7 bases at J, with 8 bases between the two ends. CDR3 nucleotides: TGCGCCAGCAGCCAAGCCCTCGCAAATGAGCAGTTCTTC. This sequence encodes CASSQALANEQFF.

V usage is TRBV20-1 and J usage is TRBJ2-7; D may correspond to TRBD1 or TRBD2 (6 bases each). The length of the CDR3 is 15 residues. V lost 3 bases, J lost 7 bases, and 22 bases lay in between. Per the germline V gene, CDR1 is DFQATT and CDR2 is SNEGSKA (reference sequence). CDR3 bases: TGCAGTGCTAGGGACTTAGGGGGGATTGCGCTGGAGCAGTACTTC. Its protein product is CSARDLGGIALEQYF.

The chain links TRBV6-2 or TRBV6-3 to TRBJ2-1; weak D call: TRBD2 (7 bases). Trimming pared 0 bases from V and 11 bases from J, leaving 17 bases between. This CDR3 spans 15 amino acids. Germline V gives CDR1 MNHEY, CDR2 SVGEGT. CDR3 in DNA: TGTGCCAGCAGTTACTCGATAGGGGGAGGGCCAAAGCAGTTCTTC. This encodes CASSYSIGGGPKQFF.

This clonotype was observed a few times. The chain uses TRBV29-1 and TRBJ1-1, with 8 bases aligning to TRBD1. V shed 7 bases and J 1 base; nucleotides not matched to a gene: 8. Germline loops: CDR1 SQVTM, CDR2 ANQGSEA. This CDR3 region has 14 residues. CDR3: CSGSLQGENTEAFF. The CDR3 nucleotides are TGCAGCGGGAGCTTACAGGGGGAGAACACTGAAGCTTTCTTT.

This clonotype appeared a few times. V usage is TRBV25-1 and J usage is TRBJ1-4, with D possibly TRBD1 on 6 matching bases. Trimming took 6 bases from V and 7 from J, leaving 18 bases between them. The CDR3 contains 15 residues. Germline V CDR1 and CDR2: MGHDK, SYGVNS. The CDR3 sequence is CASSPSQGSGEKLFF. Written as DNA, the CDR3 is TGTGCCAGCAGCCCATCACAGGGATCCGGTGAAAAACTGTTTTTT.

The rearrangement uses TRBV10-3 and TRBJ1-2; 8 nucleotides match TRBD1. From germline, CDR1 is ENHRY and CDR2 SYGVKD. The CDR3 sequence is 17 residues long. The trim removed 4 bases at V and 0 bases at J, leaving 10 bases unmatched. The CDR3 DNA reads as TGTGCCATCAGTGGCATTCCAGGGGGCTCGTCTAACTATGGCTACACCTTC. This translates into CAISGIPGGSSNYGYTF.

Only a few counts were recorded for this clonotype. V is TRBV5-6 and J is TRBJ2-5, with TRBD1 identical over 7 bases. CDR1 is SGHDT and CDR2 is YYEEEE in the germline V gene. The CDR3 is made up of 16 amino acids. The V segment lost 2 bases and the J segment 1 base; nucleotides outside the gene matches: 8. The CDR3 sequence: CASSFETGWAQETQYF. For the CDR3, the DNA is TGTGCCAGCAGCTTTGAGACAGGGTGGGCCCAAGAGACCCAGTACTTC.

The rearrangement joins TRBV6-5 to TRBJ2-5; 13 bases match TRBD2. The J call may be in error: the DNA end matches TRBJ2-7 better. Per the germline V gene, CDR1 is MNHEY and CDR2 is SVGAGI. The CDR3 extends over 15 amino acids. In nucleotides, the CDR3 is TGTGCCAGCAGTCGAGGGACTAGCGGGAACAACGAGCAGTACTTC. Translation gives CASSRGTSGNNEQYF.

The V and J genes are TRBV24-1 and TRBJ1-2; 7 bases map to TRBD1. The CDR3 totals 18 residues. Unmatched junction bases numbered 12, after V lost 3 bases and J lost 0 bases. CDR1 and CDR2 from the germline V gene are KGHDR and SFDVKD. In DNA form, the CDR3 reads TGTGCCACCAGTGATGGGGCCTCAACAGGGGTTACTAACTATGGCTACACCTTC. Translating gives CATSDGASTGVTNYGYTF.

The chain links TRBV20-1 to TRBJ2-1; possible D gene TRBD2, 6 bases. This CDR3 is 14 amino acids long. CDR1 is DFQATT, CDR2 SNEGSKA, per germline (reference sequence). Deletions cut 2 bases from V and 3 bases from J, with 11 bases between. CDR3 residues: CSARQGLLYNEQFF. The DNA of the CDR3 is TGCAGTGCTAGACAGGGACTCCTCTACAATGAGCAGTTCTTC.

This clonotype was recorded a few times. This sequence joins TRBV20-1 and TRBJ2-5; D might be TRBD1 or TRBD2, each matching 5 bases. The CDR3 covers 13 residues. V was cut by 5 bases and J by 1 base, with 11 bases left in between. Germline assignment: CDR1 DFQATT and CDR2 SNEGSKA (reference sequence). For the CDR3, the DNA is TGCAGTGCTGCCTCGGGACGCCAAGAGACCCAGTACTTC. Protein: CSAASGRQETQYF.

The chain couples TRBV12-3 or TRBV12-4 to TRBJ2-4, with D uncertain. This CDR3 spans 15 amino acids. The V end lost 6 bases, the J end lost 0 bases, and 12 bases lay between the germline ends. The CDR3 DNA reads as TGTGCCAGCAGCAAGGAGACTCTAGCCAAAAACATTCAGTACTTC. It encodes CASSKETLAKNIQYF.

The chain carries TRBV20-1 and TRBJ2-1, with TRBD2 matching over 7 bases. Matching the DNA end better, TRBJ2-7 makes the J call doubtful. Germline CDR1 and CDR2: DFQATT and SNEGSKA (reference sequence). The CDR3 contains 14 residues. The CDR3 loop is CSARALAFDNEQYF. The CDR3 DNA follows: TGCAGTGCTAGGGCACTAGCGTTCGACAATGAGCAGTACTTC.

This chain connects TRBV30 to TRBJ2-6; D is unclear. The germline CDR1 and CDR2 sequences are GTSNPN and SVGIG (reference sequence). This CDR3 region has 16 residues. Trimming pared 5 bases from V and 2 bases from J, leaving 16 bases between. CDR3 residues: CAWSNSRSTGANVLTF. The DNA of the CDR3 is TGTGCCTGGTCAAATTCCCGTTCTACTGGGGCCAACGTCCTGACTTTC.

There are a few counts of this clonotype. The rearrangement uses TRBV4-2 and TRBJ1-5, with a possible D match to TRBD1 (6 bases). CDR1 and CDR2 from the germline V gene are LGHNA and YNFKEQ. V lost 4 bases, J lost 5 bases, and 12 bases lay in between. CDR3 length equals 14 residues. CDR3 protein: CASSLGEGDQPQHF. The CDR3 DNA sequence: TGTGCCAGCAGCCTCGGGGAGGGGGATCAGCCCCAGCATTTT.

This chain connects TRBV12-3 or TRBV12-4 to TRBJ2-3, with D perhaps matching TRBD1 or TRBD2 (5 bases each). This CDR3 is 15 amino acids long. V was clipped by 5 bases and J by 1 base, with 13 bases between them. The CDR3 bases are TGTGCCAGCAGTCCCGAGGGGAGCGGCACAGATACGCAGTATTTT. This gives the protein CASSPEGSGTDTQYF.

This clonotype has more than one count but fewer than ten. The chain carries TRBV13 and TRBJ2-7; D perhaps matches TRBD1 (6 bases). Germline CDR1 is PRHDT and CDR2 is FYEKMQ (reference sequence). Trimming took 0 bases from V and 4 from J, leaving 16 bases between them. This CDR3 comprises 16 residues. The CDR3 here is CASSLGDSPKWYEQYF. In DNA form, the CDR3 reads TGTGCCAGCAGCTTAGGGGACAGCCCTAAATGGTACGAGCAGTACTTC. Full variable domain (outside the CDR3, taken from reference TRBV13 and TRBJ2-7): AAGVIQSPRHLIKEKRETATLKCYPIPRHDTVYWYQQGPGQDPQFLISFYEKMQSDKGSIPDRFSAQQFSDYHSELNMSSLELGDSALYFCASSLGDSPKWYEQYFGPGTRLTVT.

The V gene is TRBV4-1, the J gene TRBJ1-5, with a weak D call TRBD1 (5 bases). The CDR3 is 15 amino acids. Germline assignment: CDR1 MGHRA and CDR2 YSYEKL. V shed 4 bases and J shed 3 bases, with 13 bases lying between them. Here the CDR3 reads CASSPSLDTNQPQHF. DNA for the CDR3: TGCGCCAGCAGCCCTTCATTGGACACCAATCAGCCCCAGCATTTT.

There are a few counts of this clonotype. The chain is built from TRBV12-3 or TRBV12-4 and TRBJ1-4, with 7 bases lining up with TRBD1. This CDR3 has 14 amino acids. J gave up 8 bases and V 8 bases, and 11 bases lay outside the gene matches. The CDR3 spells CASGRQGGGEKLFF. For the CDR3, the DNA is TGTGCCAGCGGGAGACAGGGAGGAGGCGAAAAACTGTTTTTT.

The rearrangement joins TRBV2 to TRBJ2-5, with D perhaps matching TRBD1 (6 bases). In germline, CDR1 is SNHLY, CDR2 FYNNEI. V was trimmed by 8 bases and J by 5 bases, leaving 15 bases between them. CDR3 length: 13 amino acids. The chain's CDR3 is CASRQDRQETQYF. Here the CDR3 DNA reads TGTGCCAGCCGTCAGGACAGACAGGAGACCCAGTACTTC.